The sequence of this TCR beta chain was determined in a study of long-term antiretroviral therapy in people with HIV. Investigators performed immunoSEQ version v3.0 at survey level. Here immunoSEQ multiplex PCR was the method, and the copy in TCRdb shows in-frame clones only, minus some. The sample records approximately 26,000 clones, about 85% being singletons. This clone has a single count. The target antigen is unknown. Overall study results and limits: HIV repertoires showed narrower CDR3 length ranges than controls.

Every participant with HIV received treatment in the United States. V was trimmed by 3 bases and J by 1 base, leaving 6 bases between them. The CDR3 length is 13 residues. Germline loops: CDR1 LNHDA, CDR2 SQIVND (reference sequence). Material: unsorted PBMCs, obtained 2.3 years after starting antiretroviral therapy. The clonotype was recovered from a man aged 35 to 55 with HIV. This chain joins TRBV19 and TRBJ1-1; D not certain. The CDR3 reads CASSMIENTEAFF. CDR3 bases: TGTGCCAGTAGTATGATAGAGAACACTGAAGCTTTCTTT. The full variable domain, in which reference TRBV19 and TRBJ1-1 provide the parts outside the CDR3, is DGGITQSPKYLFRKEGQNVTLSCEQNLNHDAMYWYRQDPGQGLRLIYYSQIVNDFQKGDIAEGYSVSREKKESFPLTVTSAQKNPTAFYLCASSMIENTEAFFGQGTRLTVV.